A single sample is the source of the 2 T cell receptor beta chains below, sequenced in a study of OX40 agonist ivuxolimab in advanced cancers. TCRdb keeps only in-frame clones here, not all; method: immunoSEQ multiplex PCR. The table shows 68,000 or so clones, with 75% to 95% occurring only once. This sample comprised CD4+ or CD8+ T cells sorted from blood, obtained in a trial of the OX40 agonist ivuxolimab. The source is an adult with an advanced solid tumor such as melanoma, head and neck, liver or kidney cancer.

J is TRBJ2-5 and V is TRBV29-1; the D call may be TRBD1 or TRBD2 (5 bases each). The CDR3 runs 13 residues. CDR1 SQVTM and CDR2 ANQGSEA come from the germline V gene. With 3 bases removed from V and 5 bases from J, the gap between germline ends came to 13 bases. DNA for the CDR3: TGCAGCGTTGAGACAAACGAGGGGGAGACCCAGTACTTC. Its protein product is CSVETNEGETQYF. The full variable domain, rest sourced from reference TRBV29-1 and TRBJ2-5, is SAVISQKPSRDICQRGTSLTIQCQVDSQVTMMFWYRQQPGQSLTLIATANQGSEATYESGFVIDKFPISRPNLTFSTLTVSNMSPEDSSIYLCSVETNEGETQYFGPGTRLLVL.

V and J are TRBV5-4 and TRBJ2-1; tentative D call: TRBD2 (6 bases). V shed 6 bases and J shed 4 bases, with 20 bases lying between them. The length of the CDR3 is 16 residues. Germline V lookup: CDR1 SGHNT, CDR2 YYREEE (reference sequence). CDR3 nucleotides: TGTGCCAGCACCACAGGTGTAGGGCGGGGATACAATGAGCAGTTCTTC. Translated, it gives CASTTGVGRGYNEQFF.